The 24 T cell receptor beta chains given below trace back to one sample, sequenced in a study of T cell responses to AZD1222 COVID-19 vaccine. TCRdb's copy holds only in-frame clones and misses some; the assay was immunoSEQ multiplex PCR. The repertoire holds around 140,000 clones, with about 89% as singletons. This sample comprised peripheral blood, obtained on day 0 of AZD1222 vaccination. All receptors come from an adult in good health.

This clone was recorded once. CDR3 region: CASSVGPPLQGYNEQFF. The CDR3 nucleotides are TGTGCCAGCAGCGTAGGTCCCCCCCTACAGGGCTACAATGAGCAGTTCTTC. The V gene is TRBV9, the J gene TRBJ2-1; TRBD1 might be the D (6 bases). Trimming pared 0 bases from V and 3 bases from J, leaving 16 bases between. The germline gives CDR1 SGDLS, CDR2 YYNGEE. There are 17 residues in the CDR3. Full variable domain (rest looked up from reference TRBV9 and TRBJ2-1): DSGVTQTPKHLITATGQRVTLRCSPRSGDLSVYWYQQSLDQGLQFLIQYYNGEERAKGNILERFSAQQFPDLHSELNLSSLELGDSALYFCASSVGPPLQGYNEQFFGPGTRLTVL.

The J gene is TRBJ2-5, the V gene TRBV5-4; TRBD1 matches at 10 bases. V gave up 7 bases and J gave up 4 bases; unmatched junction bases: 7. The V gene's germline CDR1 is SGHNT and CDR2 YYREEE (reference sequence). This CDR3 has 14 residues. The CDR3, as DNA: TGTGCCAGCTCCGGACAGGGGGAATCAGAGACCCAGTACTTC. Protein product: CASSGQGESETQYF.

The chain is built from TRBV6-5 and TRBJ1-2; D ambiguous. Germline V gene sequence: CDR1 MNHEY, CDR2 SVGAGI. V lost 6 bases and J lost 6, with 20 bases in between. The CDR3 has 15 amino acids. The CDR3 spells CASREIARSADGYTF. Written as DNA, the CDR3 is TGTGCCAGCAGGGAGATCGCGAGGTCAGCGGATGGCTACACCTTC.

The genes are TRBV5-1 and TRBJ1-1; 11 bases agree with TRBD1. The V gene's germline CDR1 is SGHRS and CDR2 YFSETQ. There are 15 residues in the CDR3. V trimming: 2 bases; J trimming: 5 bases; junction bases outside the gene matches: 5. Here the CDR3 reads CASSLTGQGATEAFF. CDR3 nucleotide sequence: TGCGCCAGCAGCTTAACCGGACAGGGGGCGACTGAAGCTTTCTTT. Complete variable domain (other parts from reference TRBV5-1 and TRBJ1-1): KAGVTQTPRYLIKTRGQQVTLSCSPISGHRSVSWYQQTPGQGLQFLFEYFSETQRNKGNFPGRFSGRQFSNSRSEMNVSTLELGDSALYLCASSLTGQGATEAFFGQGTRLTVV.

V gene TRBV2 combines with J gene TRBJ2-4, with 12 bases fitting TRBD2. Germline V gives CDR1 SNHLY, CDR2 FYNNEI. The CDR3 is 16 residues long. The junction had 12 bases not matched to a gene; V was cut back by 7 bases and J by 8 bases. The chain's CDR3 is CASMKGLAGSRDIQYF. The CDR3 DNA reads TGTGCCAGCATGAAGGGACTAGCGGGTTCGAGGGACATTCAGTACTTC.

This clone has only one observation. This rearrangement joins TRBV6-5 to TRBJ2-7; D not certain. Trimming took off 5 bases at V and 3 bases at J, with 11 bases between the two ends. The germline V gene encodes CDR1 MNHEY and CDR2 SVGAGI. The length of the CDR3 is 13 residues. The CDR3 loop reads CASSHGPYYEQYF. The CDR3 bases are TGTGCCAGCAGTCACGGACCATACTACGAGCAGTACTTC.

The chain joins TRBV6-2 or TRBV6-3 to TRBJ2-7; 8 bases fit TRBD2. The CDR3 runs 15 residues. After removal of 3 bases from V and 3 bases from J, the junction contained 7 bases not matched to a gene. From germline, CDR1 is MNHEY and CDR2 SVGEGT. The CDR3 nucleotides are TGTGCCAGCAGTTATTTTCCTAGCGGGCACTACGAGCAGTACTTC. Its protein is CASSYFPSGHYEQYF.

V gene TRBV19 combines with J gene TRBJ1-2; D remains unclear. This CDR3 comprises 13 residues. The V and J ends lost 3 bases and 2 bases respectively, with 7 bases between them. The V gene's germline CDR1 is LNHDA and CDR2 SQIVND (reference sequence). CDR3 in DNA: TGTGCCAGTAGTATCAACAGAAACTATGGCTACACCTTC. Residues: CASSINRNYGYTF. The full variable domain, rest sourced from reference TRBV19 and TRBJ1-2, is DGGITQSPKYLFRKEGQNVTLSCEQNLNHDAMYWYRQDPGQGLRLIYYSQIVNDFQKGDIAEGYSVSREKKESFPLTVTSAQKNPTAFYLCASSINRNYGYTFGSGTRLTVV.

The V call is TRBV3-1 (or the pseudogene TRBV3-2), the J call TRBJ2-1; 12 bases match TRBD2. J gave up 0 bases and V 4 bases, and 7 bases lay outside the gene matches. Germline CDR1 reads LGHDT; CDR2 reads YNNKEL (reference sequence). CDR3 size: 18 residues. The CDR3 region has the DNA TGTGCCAGCAGCCCTATGTTGACTAGCGGGAGCTCCTACAATGAGCAGTTCTTC. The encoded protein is CASSPMLTSGSSYNEQFF.

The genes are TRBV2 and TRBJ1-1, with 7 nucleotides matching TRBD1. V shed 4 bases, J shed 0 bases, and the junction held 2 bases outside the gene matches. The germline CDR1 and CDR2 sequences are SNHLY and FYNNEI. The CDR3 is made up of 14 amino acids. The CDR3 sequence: CASSADRMNTEAFF. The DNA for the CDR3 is TGTGCCAGCAGTGCGGACAGGATGAACACTGAAGCTTTCTTT.

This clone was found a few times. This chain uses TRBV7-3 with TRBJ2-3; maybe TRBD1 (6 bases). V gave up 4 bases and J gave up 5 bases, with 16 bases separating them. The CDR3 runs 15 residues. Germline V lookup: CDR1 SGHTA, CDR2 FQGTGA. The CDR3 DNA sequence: TGTGCCAGCAGCTCAATGGCAGGGGCCGTAGATACGCAGTATTTT. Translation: CASSSMAGAVDTQYF.

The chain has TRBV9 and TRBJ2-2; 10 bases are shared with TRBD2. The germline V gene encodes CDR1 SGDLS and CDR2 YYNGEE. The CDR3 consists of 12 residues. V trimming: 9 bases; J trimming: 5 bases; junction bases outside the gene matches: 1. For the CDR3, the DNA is TGTGCCACTAGCGGGAGTACCGGGGAGCTGTTTTTT. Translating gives CATSGSTGELFF.

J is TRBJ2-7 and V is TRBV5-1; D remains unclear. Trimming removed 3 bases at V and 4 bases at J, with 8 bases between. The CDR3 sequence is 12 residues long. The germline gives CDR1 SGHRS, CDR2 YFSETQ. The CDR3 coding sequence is TGCGCCAGCAGCTCCGGGCAGTACGAGCAGTACTTC. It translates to CASSSGQYEQYF.

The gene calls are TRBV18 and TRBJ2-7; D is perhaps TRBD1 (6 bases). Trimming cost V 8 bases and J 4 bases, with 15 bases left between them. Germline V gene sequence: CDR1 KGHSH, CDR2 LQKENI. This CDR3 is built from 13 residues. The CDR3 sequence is CASLGDNGYEQYF. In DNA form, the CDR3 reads TGTGCCAGCCTAGGGGACAACGGGTACGAGCAGTACTTC.

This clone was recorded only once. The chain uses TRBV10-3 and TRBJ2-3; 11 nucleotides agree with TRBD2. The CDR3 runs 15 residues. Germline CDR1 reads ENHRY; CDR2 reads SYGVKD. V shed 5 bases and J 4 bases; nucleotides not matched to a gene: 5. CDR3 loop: CAISKTSGNPDTQYF. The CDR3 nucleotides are TGTGCCATCAGTAAGACTAGCGGGAACCCAGATACGCAGTATTTT.

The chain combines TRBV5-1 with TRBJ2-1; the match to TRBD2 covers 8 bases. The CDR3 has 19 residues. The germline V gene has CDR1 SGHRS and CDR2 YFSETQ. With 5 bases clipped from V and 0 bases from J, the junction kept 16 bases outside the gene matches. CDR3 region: CASRGLAGNRLSSYNEQFF. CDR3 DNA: TGCGCCAGCAGGGGGTTAGCGGGAAATCGCCTCAGCTCCTACAATGAGCAGTTCTTC.

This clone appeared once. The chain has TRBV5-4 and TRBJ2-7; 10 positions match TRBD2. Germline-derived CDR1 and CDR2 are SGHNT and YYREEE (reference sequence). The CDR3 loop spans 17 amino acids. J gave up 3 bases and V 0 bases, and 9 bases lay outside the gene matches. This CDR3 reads CASSLGTSGDGGYEQYF. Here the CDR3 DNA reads TGTGCCAGCAGCTTGGGAACTAGCGGGGATGGGGGCTACGAGCAGTACTTC.

The CDR3 DNA reads TGTGCCAGCAGTCCCTCCGGAGGGGTGAGGGGCTACACCTTC. Amino acids: CASSPSGGVRGYTF. The chain links TRBV28 to TRBJ1-2; a possible D gene is TRBD1 (5 bases). Trimming cost V 5 bases and J 8 bases, with 18 bases left between them. Germline CDR1 reads MDHEN; CDR2 reads SYDVKM. The CDR3 runs to 14 residues.

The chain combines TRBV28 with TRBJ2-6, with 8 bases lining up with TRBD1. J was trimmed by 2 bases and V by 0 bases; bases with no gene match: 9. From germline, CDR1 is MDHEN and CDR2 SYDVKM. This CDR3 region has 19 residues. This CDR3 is CASSLWGAGGITGANVLTF. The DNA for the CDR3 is TGTGCCAGCAGTTTATGGGGGGCAGGGGGCATCACTGGGGCCAACGTCCTGACTTTC.

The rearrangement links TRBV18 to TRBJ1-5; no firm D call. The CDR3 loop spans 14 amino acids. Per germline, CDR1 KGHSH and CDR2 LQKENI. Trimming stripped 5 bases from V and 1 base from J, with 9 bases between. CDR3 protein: CASSSLGSNQPQHF. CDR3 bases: TGTGCCAGCTCATCCCTAGGCAGCAATCAGCCCCAGCATTTT.

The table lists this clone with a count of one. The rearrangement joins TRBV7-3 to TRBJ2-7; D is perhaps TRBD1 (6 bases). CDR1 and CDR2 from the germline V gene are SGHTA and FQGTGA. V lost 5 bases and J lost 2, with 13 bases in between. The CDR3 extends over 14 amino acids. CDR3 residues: CASSLSGATYEQYF. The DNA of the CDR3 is TGTGCCAGCAGCCTCTCAGGGGCTACCTACGAGCAGTACTTC.

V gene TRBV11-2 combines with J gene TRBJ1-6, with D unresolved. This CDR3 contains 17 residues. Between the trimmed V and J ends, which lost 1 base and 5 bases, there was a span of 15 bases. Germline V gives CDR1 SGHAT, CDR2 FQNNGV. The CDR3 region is CASSLVGPGHNNSPLHF. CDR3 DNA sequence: TGTGCCAGCAGCTTAGTAGGCCCCGGGCACAATAATTCACCCCTCCACTTT.

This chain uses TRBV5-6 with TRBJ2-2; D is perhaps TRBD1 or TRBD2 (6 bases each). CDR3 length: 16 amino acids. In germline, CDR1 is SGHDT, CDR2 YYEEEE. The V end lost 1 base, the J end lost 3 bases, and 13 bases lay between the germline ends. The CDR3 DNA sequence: TGTGCCAGCAGCTTGTTGGGTAGGGGGGACACCGGGGAGCTGTTTTTT. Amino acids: CASSLLGRGDTGELFF.

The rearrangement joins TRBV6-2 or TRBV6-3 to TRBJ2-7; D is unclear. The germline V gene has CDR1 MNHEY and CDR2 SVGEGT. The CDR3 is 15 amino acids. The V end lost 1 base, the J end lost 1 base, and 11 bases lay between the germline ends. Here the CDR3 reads CASSYFSSVSYEQYF. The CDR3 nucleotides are TGTGCCAGCAGTTACTTCTCCTCCGTTTCCTACGAGCAGTACTTC.